This TCR beta chain is drawn from a study of T cells in Graves' hyperthyroidism and ophthalmopathy (dated by TCRdb to the late 2010s). As for the study more broadly: To identify distinguishing TCR V-J signatures, a discovery cohort of roughly 100 patients was used, comprising 43 with Graves' ophthalmopathy and 57 with stable Graves' hyperthyroidism. The paper describes TCR Vbeta CDR3 sequencing of 120 to 150 peripheral blood samples, made up of about 40 ophthalmopathy patients, more than 70 hyperthyroidism patients and about 17 progressor patients. Whether ophthalmopathy could be predicted prospectively was tested in an independent validation cohort made up of roughly 20 hyperthyroidism patients plus 17 patients who later progressed to ophthalmopathy. The 100 discovery patients were divided at random into training and test sets in a 7:3 ratio. After blood sampling, hyperthyroidism patients were treated with methimazole at a starting dose of 30 mg daily, and ophthalmopathy patients were treated with high-dose intravenous methylprednisolone. In about 6 Graves' hyperthyroidism patients, the study also compared T-cell repertoires from thyroid tissue with T-cell repertoires from blood.

The CDR3 holds 12 amino acids from the cysteine to the phenylalanine. The CDR3 DNA has 36 bases and is translated from base 1. Looking up the germline V gene yields CDR1 SGHAT and CDR2 FQNNGV. Cut back by 5 bases and 4 bases, the V and J ends lie 8 bases apart. The paper as a whole reports these results and caveats: During validation, the model predicted progression to ophthalmopathy a median of approximately 7 months ahead of onset, with 60% to 71% sensitivity and 72.22% specificity. Sample size was not statistically predetermined, and blinding of investigators to group allocation was not performed. Most expanded thyroid clonotypes (frequency above 0.001) were also detected in blood, suggesting blood repertoires may reflect thyroid immune responses. A 13 V-J signature model separated ophthalmopathy from stable hyperthyroidism, with 87.88% sensitivity and 81% to 82% specificity in cross-validation and 80%/75% in testing.

Stable Graves' hyperthyroidism was defined as the absence of progression to ophthalmopathy over 18 months of follow-up. Hyperthyroidism patients were newly diagnosed, with disease duration under 2 months, and aged 18 to 65 years. Exclusion was applied to patients with uncontrolled infections, other autoimmune diseases, pregnancy or lactation. Diagnoses were based on clinical symptoms, serum thyroxine and TRAb, thyroid ultrasound and orbital computed tomography. Trizol reagent was used to extract total RNA, and RNA quality was then checked on an Agilent 2100 Bioanalyzer. The TCR beta CDR3 regions were amplified from RNA transcripts. The TCR CDR3 was subjected to a first round of RT-PCR using the HTBI primer set and the Qiagen OneStep RT-PCR kit. A second multiplex PCR round built the libraries, followed by size selection and purification. Paired-end sequencing of the libraries was performed with 100 bp reads on an Illumina HiSeq2000. Processing in the source paper ran as follows. SOAPnuke was used to process the raw data, throwing out any read that contained adapters or uncalled bases, had a mean Phred below 15, or lacked an exact constant-primer or identifier match. COPE v1.2.5 was used to merge the high-quality paired reads, and each unique nucleotide sequence was defined as a clonotype. MiTCR v1.1 was used to align clonotypes to the IMGT TRBV, TRBD and TRBJ reference segments. Only V-J combinations with frequency above 0.0001, covering 99.2% of repertoires, were analysed. The TCS score was defined as F50 (clonal expansion) divided by E x V (chaos), with BLOSUM62-based TCRdist calculated between CDR3 peptides within each V-J. Welch's t-statistics and random forest reduced just over 500 V-J features to roughly 13, which were used in a naive Bayes classifier (R e1071). TCRdb itself trimmed the public reads at Q25 with fastp, ran MiXCR and retained productive beta chains. Rows merge per CDR3 protein into single entries with the most common DNA and genes. The V and J calls here are based on TCRdb, not the publication. In this sample the table shows roughly 580,000 distinct CDR3 sequences, about 43% of which occur a single time. Roughly 8.2% of the sample belongs to the ten largest clones.

Notes on this clonotype: Its antigen is not yet known. Base qualities are not recorded, but no much larger clone differs from it by a single base.

The rearranged segments are TRBV11-2 and TRBJ2-5, with the D gene not clear enough to name. The specimen sequenced was peripheral blood or thyroid tissue (not recorded which). The sequence was collected from a woman aged 18-35 years with Graves' hyperthyroidism. Donor details come from another sample of the same person, matched by shared clones. CDR3 sequence: CASSQLTETQYF. The DNA is TGTGCCAGCAGCCAATTGACAGAGACCCAGTACTTC.